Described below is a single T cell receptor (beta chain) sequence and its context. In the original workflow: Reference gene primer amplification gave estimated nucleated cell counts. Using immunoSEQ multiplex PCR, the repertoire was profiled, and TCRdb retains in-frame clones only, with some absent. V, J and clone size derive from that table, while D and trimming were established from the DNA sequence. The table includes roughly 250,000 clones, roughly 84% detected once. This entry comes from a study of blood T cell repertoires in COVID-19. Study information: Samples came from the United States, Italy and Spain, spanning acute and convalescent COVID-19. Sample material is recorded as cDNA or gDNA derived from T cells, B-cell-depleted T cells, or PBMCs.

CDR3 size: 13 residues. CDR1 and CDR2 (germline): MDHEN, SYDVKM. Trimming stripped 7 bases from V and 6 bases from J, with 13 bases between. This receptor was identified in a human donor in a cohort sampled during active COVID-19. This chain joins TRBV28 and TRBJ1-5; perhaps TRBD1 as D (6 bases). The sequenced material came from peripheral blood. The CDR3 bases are TGTGCCAGCACAACAGGGATGGGTCAGCCCCAGCATTTT. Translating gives CASTTGMGQPQHF.